This TCR beta chain was sequenced for a study of blood T cell repertoires in COVID-19. Overall study context: From T cells, B-cell-depleted T cells, or PBMCs came the material, which was cDNA or gDNA.

CDR1 LNHNV and CDR2 YYDKDF come from the germline V gene (reference sequence). V was cut by 5 bases and J by 5 bases, with 18 bases left in between. The CDR3 runs to 15 residues. Method: immunoSEQ multiplex PCR; TCRdb's copy keeps in-frame clones and lacks some. The sample carries 200,000 to 250,000 clones, around 80% recorded once. Material for sequencing was peripheral blood. The J gene is TRBJ1-1, the V gene TRBV15, with D unresolved. The source of this sequence is a man aged 25 to 40 with active or convalescent COVID-19. This chain's CDR3 is CATSPPDRVETEAFF. CDR3 coding DNA: TGTGCCACCAGCCCGCCCGACCGGGTGGAAACTGAAGCTTTCTTT.